This section outlines one T cell receptor beta chain sequence together with its context. Its antigen is not identified. The protocol was immunoSEQ multiplex PCR, while the TCRdb copy is restricted to in-frame clones and leaves out a portion. The sample has tens of thousands of clones, 70% to 90% seen once. The data derive from a study of a mutant IDH1 vaccine in newly diagnosed glioma. Study-level background: During weeks 1, 3, 5, 7, 11, 15, 19 and 23, patients received eight vaccinations. In some groups vaccination began 4-6 weeks post-radiotherapy; others received it with temozolomide.

The time point was: week 5, during vaccination. All doses held 300 ug of mutant IDH1 20-mer peptide, with topical imiquimod. The clonotype comes from a man aged 25-40 years with glioma. The sample was PBMCs, taken from a glioma patient whose treatment included an IDH1 peptide vaccine.

The CDR3: CAISGQGLTEAFF. CDR3 nucleotide sequence: TGTGCCATCAGCGGACAGGGTCTCACTGAAGCTTTCTTT. The chain is built from TRBV10-3 and TRBJ1-1; the match to TRBD1 covers 8 bases. The length of the CDR3 is 13 residues. CDR1 and CDR2 from the germline V gene are ENHRY and SYGVKD. With V trimmed by 6 bases and J by 4 bases, 4 bases remained unmatched.